The 19 T cell receptor beta chains below all came from one sample that was sequenced in a study of identical twins. TCRdb called the 5' RACE reads again in MiXCR, with one record for every CDR3 protein. The sample has a few hundred thousand distinct CDR3 sequences; roughly 10% are singletons. Specimen: memory T cells sorted from blood. These receptors came from a man aged 45 to 65 in good health.

The gene calls are TRBV5-6 and TRBJ1-3, with D hard to call. Trimming took 4 bases from V and 4 from J, leaving 12 bases between them. The CDR3 is 14 residues long. CDR1 is SGHDT and CDR2 is YYEEEE in the germline V gene. The CDR3 nucleotides read TGTGCCAGCAGCGCTGTATCGGCCGGAAACACCATATATTTT. Translation gives CASSAVSAGNTIYF. The full variable domain, its missing parts supplied by reference TRBV5-6 and TRBJ1-3, is DAGVTQSPTHLIKTRGQQVTLRCSPKSGHDTVSWYQQALGQGPQFIFQYYEEEERQRGNFPDRFSGHQFPNYSSELNVNALLLGDSALYLCASSAVSAGNTIYFGEGSWLTVV.

This clonotype was recorded many times. The chain uses TRBV20-1 and TRBJ2-3; possibly TRBD1 for D (6 bases). V dropped 6 bases and J dropped 0 bases, with 19 bases sitting between them. The germline CDR1 and CDR2 sequences are DFQATT and SNEGSKA (reference sequence). The CDR3 runs 16 residues. The CDR3, as DNA: TGCAGTGCCTCTAGACAGGCCCGTAGTAGCACAGATACGCAGTATTTT. Protein: CSASRQARSSTDTQYF.

Ten or more counts support this clonotype. The chain joins TRBV12-3 or TRBV12-4 to TRBJ1-2; the match to TRBD1 covers 7 bases. V lost 6 bases, J lost 6 bases, and 7 bases stayed unmatched. The CDR3 is 13 residues long. The DNA for the CDR3 is TGTGCCAGCAGACCCACAGGGGTGGATGGCTACACCTTC. As protein: CASRPTGVDGYTF.

The chain has TRBV7-6 and TRBJ2-2; 11 bases match TRBD1. The J segment lost 6 bases and the V segment lost 0 bases, leaving 3 bases of the junction unmatched. The germline V gene encodes CDR1 SGHVS and CDR2 FNYEAQ. The CDR3 is 16 amino acids. In DNA, the CDR3 is TGTGCCAGCAGCTTAGCAGCGGGACAGGGGGCCGGGGAGCTGTTTTTT. Its protein is CASSLAAGQGAGELFF.

The table lists this clonotype with a few counts. This sequence joins TRBV20-1 and TRBJ1-5; D uncertain. Germline lookup yields CDR1 DFQATT and CDR2 SNEGSKA (reference sequence). This CDR3 has 15 residues. V lost 0 bases to trimming and J lost 6 bases, with 15 bases between them. The CDR3 reads CSARDPGGSGQPQHF. CDR3 nucleotides: TGCAGTGCTAGAGATCCTGGAGGGTCGGGTCAGCCCCAGCATTTT.

The chain combines TRBV10-3 with TRBJ2-7; possible D gene TRBD1, 6 bases. Per the germline V gene, CDR1 is ENHRY and CDR2 is SYGVKD. The CDR3 has 14 amino acids. Deletions cut 4 bases from V and 10 bases from J, with 20 bases between. This chain's CDR3 is CAISGPGLGGRQYF. The DNA of the CDR3 is TGTGCCATCAGTGGCCCGGGCCTTGGGGGCCGACAGTACTTC.

This clonotype appeared a few times. V and J are TRBV18 and TRBJ1-3; D not certain. This CDR3 comprises 12 residues. The V gene lost 0 bases and the J gene lost 8 bases, with 5 bases spanning the gap. CDR1 is KGHSH and CDR2 is LQKENI in the germline V gene. For the CDR3, the DNA is TGTGCCAGCTCACCACCGGTGGACACCATATATTTT. Translating it yields CASSPPVDTIYF.

Notes on this clonotype: An end of the junction does not agree with germline; a read error may underlie this. V is TRBV6-5 and J is TRBJ1-5, with TRBD1 as a possible D gene (5 bases). Germline V gene lookup returns CDR1 MNHEY and CDR2 SVGAGI. The CDR3 sequence is 17 residues long. CDR3 sequence (DNA): TGTGCCAGCAGTAACTCGGTTGGGGGGAATAGCAATCAGCCCCAGCATTTT. Its protein is CASSNSVGGNSNQPQHF.

The V and J genes are TRBV7-9 and TRBJ2-3; tentatively, D is TRBD1 or TRBD2 (5 bases each). CDR1 SEHNR and CDR2 FQNEAQ come from the germline V gene (reference sequence). This CDR3 spans 15 amino acids. Trimming stripped 6 bases from V and 4 bases from J, with 17 bases between. The CDR3 here is CASRRTGTGADTQYF. The CDR3 coding sequence is TGTGCCAGCAGGCGAACCGGGACCGGGGCAGATACGCAGTATTTT.

This clonotype has a count of ten or more. The chain uses TRBV12-3 or TRBV12-4 and TRBJ2-1, with D perhaps matching TRBD2 (6 bases). Trimming removed 8 bases at V and 8 bases at J, with 16 bases between. The CDR3 covers 13 residues. CDR3 DNA sequence: TGTGCCAGCGGTAGCGGAAGTAACGATGAGCAGTTCTTC. It encodes CASGSGSNDEQFF.

This clonotype was detected a few times. This rearrangement joins TRBV27 to TRBJ1-1; no reliable D call. The CDR3 has 17 amino acids. Per germline, CDR1 MNHEY and CDR2 SMNVEV (reference sequence). V lost 5 bases and J 4 bases, leaving 23 bases between the germline ends. CDR3 coding DNA: TGTGCCAGCAGTCCCTCCCCGTTTTCGGGCGGCGTCACTGAAGCTTTCTTT. Residues: CASSPSPFSGGVTEAFF.

This clonotype was seen only a few times. This rearrangement joins TRBV7-2 to TRBJ2-7, with TRBD1 identical over 9 bases. The CDR3 totals 15 residues. The germline gives CDR1 SGHTA, CDR2 FQGNSA. Losses at the gene ends were 4 bases for V and 4 bases for J; bases not matched to a gene: 8. CDR3 nucleotide sequence: TGTGCCAGCAGCTATCGGGGACAGGGAGAATACGAGCAGTACTTC. Encoded protein: CASSYRGQGEYEQYF.

There are many counts of this clonotype. The chain is built from TRBV3-1 and TRBJ1-1; possibly TRBD1 for D (6 bases). Germline V gene data show CDR1 as LGHDT and CDR2 as YNNKEL (reference sequence). Deletions cut 5 bases from V and 5 bases from J, with 15 bases between. The CDR3 length is 14 residues. CDR3 nucleotides: TGTGCCAGCAGCTTCAAACAGGGACGGACTGAAGCTTTCTTT. Encoded protein: CASSFKQGRTEAFF.

The table lists this clonotype with a few counts. The rearrangement links TRBV7-3 to TRBJ2-3; D may match TRBD1 or TRBD2 (5 bases each). Per the germline V gene, CDR1 is SGHTA and CDR2 is FQGTGA. This CDR3 region has 14 residues. Trimming shortened V by 0 bases and J by 4 bases, and 8 bases separated the two germline ends. DNA of the CDR3: TGTGCCAGCAGCTTAACTTCGGGGCCAGATACGCAGTATTTT. It specifies CASSLTSGPDTQYF.

This clonotype was picked up a small number of times. The rearrangement links TRBV7-9 to TRBJ2-2; D gene ambiguous. V was clipped by 0 bases and J by 4 bases, with 12 bases between them. The CDR3 totals 16 residues. The germline gives CDR1 SEHNR, CDR2 FQNEAQ (reference sequence). The CDR3 DNA sequence: TGTGCCAGCAGCTTAGCCCTCCAAGGCGGCACCGGGGAGCTGTTTTTT. It is translated as CASSLALQGGTGELFF.

This clonotype was recorded at least ten times. This chain uses TRBV5-4 with TRBJ1-2; 7 positions agree with TRBD1. V dropped 1 base and J dropped 4; count of bases not matched to a gene: 4. This CDR3 region has 14 residues. Germline loops: CDR1 SGHNT, CDR2 YYREEE (reference sequence). CDR3 nucleotide sequence: TGTGCCAGCAGCTTGCCAGGGGGGGCCTATGGCTACACCTTC. Amino acid sequence: CASSLPGGAYGYTF.

This clonotype was observed many times. This sequence joins TRBV19 and TRBJ1-5; possibly TRBD1 for D (5 bases). V lost 6 bases and J lost 0, with 15 bases in between. The CDR3 consists of 16 residues. Per the germline V gene, CDR1 is LNHDA and CDR2 is SQIVND (reference sequence). CDR3 protein: CASSQMGVYSNQPQHF. The CDR3 coding sequence is TGTGCCAGTAGCCAAATGGGGGTGTATAGCAATCAGCCCCAGCATTTT.

This chain links TRBV5-1 with TRBJ1-2; D not resolved. This CDR3 has 12 amino acids. V was clipped by 4 bases and J by 8 bases, with 12 bases between them. Germline CDR1 and CDR2: SGHRS and YFSETQ. CDR3 bases: TGCGCCAGCAGCCCGGGAGGCCAGGGCTACACCTTC. Residues: CASSPGGQGYTF.

This clonotype has just a few counts. V is TRBV3-1 and J is TRBJ2-7; no definite D call. CDR1 is LGHDT and CDR2 is YNNKEL in the germline V gene (reference sequence). Trimming took 4 bases from V and 3 from J, leaving 16 bases between them. This CDR3 region has 15 residues. In DNA form, the CDR3 reads TGTGCCAGCAGCCCCCAGGTGGGTAGTGACTACGAGCAGTACTTC. As protein: CASSPQVGSDYEQYF.